Following are 15 T cell receptor beta chains from one sample sequenced in a study of beta chain features in type 1 diabetes. General study findings and limits: Researchers report that Type 1 diabetes patients had moderately but significantly shorter TCRB CDR3s across all four CD4+ subsets.

The authors reverse transcribed all of the isolated RNA, so sequencing captured expressed TCRB transcripts. Generated by immunoSEQ multiplex PCR, the TCRdb table keeps only in-frame clones and is missing some. The sample yields hundreds of thousands of clones, roughly 13% seen once. These receptors have no known antigen. The specimen sequenced was naive CD4+ T cells from blood. The receptors come from a man aged 18 to 35 with type 1 diabetes.

This clone occurred a few times. This rearrangement joins TRBV2 to TRBJ2-1; a possible D gene is TRBD2 (5 bases). The CDR3 covers 13 residues. The V gene lost 4 bases and the J gene lost 8 bases, with 12 bases spanning the gap. Germline V gives CDR1 SNHLY, CDR2 FYNNEI. The CDR3 nucleotides are TGTGCCAGCAGTGTAGGGCTAGCCTATGAGCAGTTCTTC. It encodes CASSVGLAYEQFF.

V is TRBV4-1 and J is TRBJ2-3, with D possibly matching TRBD2 (6 bases). The germline gives CDR1 MGHRA, CDR2 YSYEKL. The V and J ends lost 1 base and 4 bases respectively, with 9 bases between them. This CDR3 region has 14 residues. CDR3 sequence reads: CASSQGLGADTQYF. The CDR3 bases are TGCGCCAGCAGCCAAGGACTAGGGGCAGATACGCAGTATTTT.

The chain combines TRBV7-9 with TRBJ2-5; 8 bases are shared with TRBD2. CDR3 size: 11 residues. Trimming cost V 5 bases and J 11 bases; bases outside gene matches: 4. Germline CDR1 SEHNR, CDR2 FQNEAQ (reference sequence). The CDR3 DNA follows: TGTGCCAGCAGCGCCGGGAGGGAGCAGTACTTC. This translates into CASSAGREQYF.

A few counts support this clone. The chain is built from TRBV15 and TRBJ1-2; D remains unclear. Germline CDR1 is LNHNV and CDR2 is YYDKDF (reference sequence). The CDR3 is made up of 13 amino acids. With 0 bases removed from V and 5 bases from J, the gap between germline ends came to 7 bases. CDR3 residues: CATSRDSEYGYTF. CDR3 DNA: TGTGCCACCAGCAGAGATTCAGAGTATGGCTACACCTTC.

The genes are TRBV4-3 and TRBJ2-3, with D tentatively TRBD2 (5 bases). V was pared by 3 bases and J by 5 bases, with 12 bases between. CDR3 length equals 14 residues. In germline, CDR1 is LGHNA, CDR2 YSLEER. CDR3 sequence: CASSQAERVDTQYF. CDR3 sequence (DNA): TGCGCCAGCAGCCAGGCGGAGAGGGTAGATACGCAGTATTTT.

V gene TRBV19 combines with J gene TRBJ2-2; possible D gene TRBD1, 5 bases. CDR3 size: 14 residues. CDR1 and CDR2 (germline): LNHDA, SQIVND (reference sequence). V gave up 7 bases and J gave up 5 bases, with 14 bases separating them. DNA for the CDR3: TGTGCCAGTATCCCGACTCCAGGGACCGGGGAGCTGTTTTTT. It specifies CASIPTPGTGELFF.

This clone was seen more than once but under ten times. The chain links TRBV23-1 to TRBJ2-7; TRBD2 matches 11 bases. TRBV23-1 is an ORF for which the function is uncertain. This CDR3 region has 17 residues. Trimming took 2 bases from V and 3 from J; bases not matched to a gene: 9. The chain's CDR3 is CASSQRGTSGRFYEQYF. In nucleotides, the CDR3 is TGCGCCAGCAGTCAACGGGGTACTAGCGGGAGATTCTACGAGCAGTACTTC.

Regarding this clone: Other DNA sequences in the same sample also yield this CDR3. The rearrangement joins TRBV7-2 to TRBJ2-1; no clear D. With 1 base removed from V and 8 bases from J, the gap between germline ends came to 9 bases. This CDR3 comprises 13 residues. The germline V gene encodes CDR1 SGHTA and CDR2 FQGNSA. This CDR3 reads CASSLGSSYEQFF. The CDR3 DNA follows: TGTGCCAGCAGCTTAGGAAGTTCCTATGAGCAGTTCTTC.

This clone occurred a few times. At the DNA level, this CDR3 is encoded by other sequences in the same sample as well. The V and J genes are TRBV2 and TRBJ2-3, with TRBD1 matching over 7 bases. Germline V gene data show CDR1 as SNHLY and CDR2 as FYNNEI. The CDR3 has 14 residues. V was pared by 5 bases and J by 1 base, with 3 bases of the junction left unmatched. This CDR3 is CASSRDRGTDTQYF. The CDR3 DNA reads as TGTGCCAGCAGTAGGGACAGAGGCACAGATACGCAGTATTTT.

This rearrangement joins TRBV5-1 to TRBJ2-5; no reliable D call. Trimming pared 0 bases from V and 4 bases from J, leaving 7 bases between. The CDR3 covers 13 residues. Germline V gene data show CDR1 as SGHRS and CDR2 as YFSETQ. The CDR3 reads CASSLAPRETQYF. The CDR3 DNA sequence: TGCGCCAGCAGCTTGGCCCCGCGAGAGACCCAGTACTTC.

V gene TRBV4-3 combines with J gene TRBJ2-3; D not certain. Germline lookup yields CDR1 LGHNA and CDR2 YSLEER. The germline V and J ends were trimmed by 1 base and 5 bases, with 10 bases remaining between them. This CDR3 has 14 residues. CDR3 nucleotides: TGCGCCAGCAGCCAAGCGCTAGGCGAAGATACGCAGTATTTT. It codes for CASSQALGEDTQYF.

The table lists this clone with a few counts. CDR3 amino acids: CASTRQGALGEQFF. The CDR3 region has the DNA TGTGCCAGCACCCGACAGGGGGCATTGGGTGAGCAGTTCTTC. This chain links TRBV9 with TRBJ2-1; 10 bases are a match to TRBD1. CDR1 and CDR2 (germline): SGDLS, YYNGEE. Trimming at V came to 6 bases and at J to 9 bases, leaving 9 bases not matched to a gene. CDR3 length: 14 residues.

This clone was seen a handful of times. This chain uses TRBV28 with TRBJ2-1; D may be TRBD2 (5 bases). The V end was cut by 6 bases, the J end by 8 bases, with 17 bases between. CDR1 is MDHEN and CDR2 is SYDVKM in the germline V gene. This CDR3 has 14 amino acids. The CDR3 here is CASRRGPAVHEQFF. For the CDR3, the DNA is TGTGCCAGCAGGAGAGGGCCCGCAGTCCATGAGCAGTTCTTC.

The V call is TRBV30, the J call TRBJ1-2; possible D gene TRBD1, 6 bases. This CDR3 region has 13 residues. Germline V gives CDR1 GTSNPN, CDR2 SVGIG (reference sequence). V lost 3 bases and J 8 bases, leaving 16 bases between the germline ends. The CDR3 coding sequence is TGTGCCTGGAGCTCCACAGGGCTTGGCGGCTACACCTTC. As protein: CAWSSTGLGGYTF.

The CDR3 sequence is CAISDTGGDTEAFF. In DNA form, the CDR3 reads TGTGCCATCAGTGATACAGGGGGAGACACTGAAGCTTTCTTT. This chain connects TRBV10-3 to TRBJ1-1; 8 bases match TRBD1. This CDR3 is built from 14 residues. Unmatched junction bases numbered 3, after V lost 3 bases and J lost 3 bases. Germline V gene data show CDR1 as ENHRY and CDR2 as SYGVKD.